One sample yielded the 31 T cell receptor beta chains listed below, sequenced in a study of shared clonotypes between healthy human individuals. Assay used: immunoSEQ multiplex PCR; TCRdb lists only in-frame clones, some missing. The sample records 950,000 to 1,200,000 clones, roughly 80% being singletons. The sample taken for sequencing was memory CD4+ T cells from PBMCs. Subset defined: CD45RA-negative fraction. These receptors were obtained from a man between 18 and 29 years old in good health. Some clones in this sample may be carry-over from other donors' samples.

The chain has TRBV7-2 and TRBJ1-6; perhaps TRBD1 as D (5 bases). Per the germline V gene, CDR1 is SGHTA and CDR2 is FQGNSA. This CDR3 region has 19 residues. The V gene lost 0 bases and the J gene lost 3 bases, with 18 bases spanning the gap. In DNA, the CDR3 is TGTGCCAGCAGCTTAGCTCCGACGGGACCGATGCGCTATAATTCACCCCTCCACTTT. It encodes CASSLAPTGPMRYNSPLHF.

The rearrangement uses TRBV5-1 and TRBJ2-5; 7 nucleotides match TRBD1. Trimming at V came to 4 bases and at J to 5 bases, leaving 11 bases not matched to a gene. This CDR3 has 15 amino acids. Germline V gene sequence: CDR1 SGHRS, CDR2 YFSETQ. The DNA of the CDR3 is TGCGCCAGCAGCAGCCTGGGACAGTCAGGGGAGACCCAGTACTTC. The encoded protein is CASSSLGQSGETQYF. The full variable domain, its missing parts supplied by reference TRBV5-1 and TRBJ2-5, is KAGVTQTPRYLIKTRGQQVTLSCSPISGHRSVSWYQQTPGQGLQFLFEYFSETQRNKGNFPGRFSGRQFSNSRSEMNVSTLELGDSALYLCASSSLGQSGETQYFGPGTRLLVL.

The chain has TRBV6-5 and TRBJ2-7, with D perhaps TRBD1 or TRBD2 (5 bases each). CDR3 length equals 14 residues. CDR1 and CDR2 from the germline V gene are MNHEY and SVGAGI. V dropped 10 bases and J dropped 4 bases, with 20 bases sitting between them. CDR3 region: CATNPYTRGYEQYF. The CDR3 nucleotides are TGTGCCACCAACCCGTATACGAGGGGTTACGAGCAGTACTTC.

The DNA of the CDR3 is TGTGCCAGCAGCTTAGAGGGCAGTACCGTCCGGGGTGAGCAGTTCTTC. This codes for CASSLEGSTVRGEQFF. V and J are TRBV7-2 and TRBJ2-1; maybe TRBD2 (5 bases). Trimming cost V 1 base and J 9 bases, with 19 bases left between them. The CDR3 is made up of 16 amino acids. Germline CDR1 reads SGHTA; CDR2 reads FQGNSA.

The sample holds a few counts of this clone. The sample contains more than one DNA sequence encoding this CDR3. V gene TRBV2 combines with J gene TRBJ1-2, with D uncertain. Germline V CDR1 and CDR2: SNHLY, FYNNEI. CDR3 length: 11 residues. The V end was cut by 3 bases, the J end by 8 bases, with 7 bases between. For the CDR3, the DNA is TGTGCCAGCAGTGAGTCGTGGGGCTACACCTTC. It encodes CASSESWGYTF.

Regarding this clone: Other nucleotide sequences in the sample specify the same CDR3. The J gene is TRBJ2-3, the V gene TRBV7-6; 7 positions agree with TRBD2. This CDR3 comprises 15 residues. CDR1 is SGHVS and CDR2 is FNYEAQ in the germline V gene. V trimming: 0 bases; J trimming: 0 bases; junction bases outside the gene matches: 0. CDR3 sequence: CASSLAGGSTDTQYF. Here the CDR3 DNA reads TGTGCCAGCAGCTTAGCCGGGGGGAGCACAGATACGCAGTATTTT.

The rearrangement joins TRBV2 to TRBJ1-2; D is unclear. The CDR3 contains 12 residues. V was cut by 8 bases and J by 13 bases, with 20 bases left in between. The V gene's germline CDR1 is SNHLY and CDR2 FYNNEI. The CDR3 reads CASVMGQASSTF. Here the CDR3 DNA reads TGTGCCAGCGTAATGGGTCAGGCTTCGAGCACCTTC.

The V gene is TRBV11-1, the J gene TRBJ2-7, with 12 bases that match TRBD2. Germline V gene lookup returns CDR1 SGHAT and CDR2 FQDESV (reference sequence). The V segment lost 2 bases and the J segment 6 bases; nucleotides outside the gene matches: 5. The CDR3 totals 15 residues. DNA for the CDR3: TGTGCCAGCAGCTTAATAGGACTAGCGGGAATCGAGCAGTACTTC. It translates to CASSLIGLAGIEQYF.

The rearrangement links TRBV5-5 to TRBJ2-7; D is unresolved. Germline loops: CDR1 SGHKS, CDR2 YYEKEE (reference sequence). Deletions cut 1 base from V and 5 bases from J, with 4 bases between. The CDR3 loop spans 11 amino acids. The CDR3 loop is CASSLYDEQYF. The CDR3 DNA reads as TGTGCCAGCAGCTTGTATGACGAGCAGTACTTC.

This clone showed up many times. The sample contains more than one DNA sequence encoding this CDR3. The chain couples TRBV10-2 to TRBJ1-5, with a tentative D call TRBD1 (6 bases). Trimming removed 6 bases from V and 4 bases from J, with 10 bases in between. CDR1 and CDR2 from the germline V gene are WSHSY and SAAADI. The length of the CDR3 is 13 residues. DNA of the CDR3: TGCGCCAGCAGCGGTCAGGGGAATCAGCCCCAGCATTTT. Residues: CASSGQGNQPQHF.

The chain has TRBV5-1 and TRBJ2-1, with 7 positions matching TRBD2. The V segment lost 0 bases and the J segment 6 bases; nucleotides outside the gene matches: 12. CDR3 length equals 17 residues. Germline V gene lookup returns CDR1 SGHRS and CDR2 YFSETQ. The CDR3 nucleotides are TGCGCCAGCAGCTTGGCCATTGGCGGGAGTGGGGTCAATGAGCAGTTCTTC. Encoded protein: CASSLAIGGSGVNEQFF.

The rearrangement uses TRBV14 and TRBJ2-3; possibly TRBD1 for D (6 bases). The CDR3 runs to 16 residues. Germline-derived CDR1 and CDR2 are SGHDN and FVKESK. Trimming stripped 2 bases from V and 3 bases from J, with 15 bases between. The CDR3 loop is CASSQYRAAVTDTQYF. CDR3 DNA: TGTGCCAGCAGCCAATACAGGGCGGCGGTTACAGATACGCAGTATTTT.

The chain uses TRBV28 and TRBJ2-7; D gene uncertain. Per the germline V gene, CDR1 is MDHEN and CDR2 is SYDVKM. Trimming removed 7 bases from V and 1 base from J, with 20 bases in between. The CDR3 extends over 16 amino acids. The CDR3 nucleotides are TGTGCCAGCACTCCCCGGTCAGCAGTCGGTTCCTACGAGCAGTACTTC. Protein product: CASTPRSAVGSYEQYF.

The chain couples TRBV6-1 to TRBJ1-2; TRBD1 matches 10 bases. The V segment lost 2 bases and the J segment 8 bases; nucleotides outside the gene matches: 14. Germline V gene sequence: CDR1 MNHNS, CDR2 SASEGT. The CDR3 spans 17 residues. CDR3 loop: CASSETSGTGAIQGYTF. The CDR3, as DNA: TGTGCCAGCAGTGAAACTTCCGGGACAGGGGCCATTCAGGGCTACACCTTC.

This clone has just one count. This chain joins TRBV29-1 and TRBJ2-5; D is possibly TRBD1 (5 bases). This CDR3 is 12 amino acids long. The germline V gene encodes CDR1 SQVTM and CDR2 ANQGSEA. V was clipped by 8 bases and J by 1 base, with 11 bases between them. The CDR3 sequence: CSSWTPQETQYF. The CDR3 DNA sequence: TGCAGCTCTTGGACACCCCAAGAGACCCAGTACTTC. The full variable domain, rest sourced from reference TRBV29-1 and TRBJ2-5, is SAVISQKPSRDICQRGTSLTIQCQVDSQVTMMFWYRQQPGQSLTLIATANQGSEATYESGFVIDKFPISRPNLTFSTLTVSNMSPEDSSIYLCSSWTPQETQYFGPGTRLLVL.

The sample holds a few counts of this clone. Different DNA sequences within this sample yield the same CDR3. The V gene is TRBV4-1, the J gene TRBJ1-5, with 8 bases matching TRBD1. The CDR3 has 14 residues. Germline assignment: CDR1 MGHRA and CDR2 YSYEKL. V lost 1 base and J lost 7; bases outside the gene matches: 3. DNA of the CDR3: TGCGCCAGCAGCCAAGCAGGGGGCCTGCAGCCCCAGCATTTT. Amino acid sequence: CASSQAGGLQPQHF.

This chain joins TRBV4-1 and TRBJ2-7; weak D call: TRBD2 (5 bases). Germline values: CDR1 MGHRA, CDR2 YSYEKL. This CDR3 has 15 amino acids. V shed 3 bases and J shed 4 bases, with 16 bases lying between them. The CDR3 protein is CASSHGGAGKYEQYF. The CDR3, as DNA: TGCGCCAGCAGCCATGGAGGCGCCGGGAAATACGAGCAGTACTTC.

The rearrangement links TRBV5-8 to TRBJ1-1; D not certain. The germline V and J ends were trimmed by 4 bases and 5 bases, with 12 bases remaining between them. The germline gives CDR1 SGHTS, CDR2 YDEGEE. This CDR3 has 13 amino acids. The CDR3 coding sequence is TGTGCCAGCAGCCTTCTTCAAGGGACTGAAGCTTTCTTT. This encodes CASSLLQGTEAFF. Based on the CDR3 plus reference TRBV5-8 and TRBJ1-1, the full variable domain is EAGVTQSPTHLIKTRGQQATLRCSPISGHTSVYWYQQALGLGLQFLLWYDEGEERNRGNFPPRFSGRQFPNYSSELNVNALELEDSALYLCASSLLQGTEAFFGQGTRLTVV.

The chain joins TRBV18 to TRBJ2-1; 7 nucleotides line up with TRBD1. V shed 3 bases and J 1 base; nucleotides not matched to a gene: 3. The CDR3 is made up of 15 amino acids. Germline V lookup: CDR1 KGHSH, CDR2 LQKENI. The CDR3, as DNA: TGTGCCAGCTCACCGGGACAGCTTTCCTACAATGAGCAGTTCTTC. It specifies CASSPGQLSYNEQFF.

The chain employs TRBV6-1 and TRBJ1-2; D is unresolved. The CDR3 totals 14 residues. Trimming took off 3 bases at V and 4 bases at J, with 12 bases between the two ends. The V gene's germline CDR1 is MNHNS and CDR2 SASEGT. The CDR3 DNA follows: TGTGCCAGCAGTGAGAGACATACGTCCTATGGCTACACCTTC. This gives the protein CASSERHTSYGYTF.

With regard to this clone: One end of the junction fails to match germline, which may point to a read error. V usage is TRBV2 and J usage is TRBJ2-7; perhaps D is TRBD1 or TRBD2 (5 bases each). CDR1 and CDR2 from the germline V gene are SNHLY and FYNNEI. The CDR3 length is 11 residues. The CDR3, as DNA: TGTGCCAGCAGTGAAGTGGGACGGTCCGACTTC. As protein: CASSEVGRSDF.

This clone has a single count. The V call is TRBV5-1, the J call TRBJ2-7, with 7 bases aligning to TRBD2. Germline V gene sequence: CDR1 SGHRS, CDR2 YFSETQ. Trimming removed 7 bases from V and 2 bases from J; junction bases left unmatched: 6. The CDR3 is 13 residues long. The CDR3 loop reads CASQAGPTYEQYF. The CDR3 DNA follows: TGCGCCAGCCAAGCGGGACCCACCTACGAGCAGTACTTC.

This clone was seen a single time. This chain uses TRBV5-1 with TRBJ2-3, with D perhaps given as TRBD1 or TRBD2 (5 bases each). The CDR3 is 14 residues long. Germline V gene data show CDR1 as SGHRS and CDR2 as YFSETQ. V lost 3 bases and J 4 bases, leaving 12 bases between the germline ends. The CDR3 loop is CASSWDVQADTQYF. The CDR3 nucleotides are TGCGCCAGCAGCTGGGACGTCCAGGCAGATACGCAGTATTTT.

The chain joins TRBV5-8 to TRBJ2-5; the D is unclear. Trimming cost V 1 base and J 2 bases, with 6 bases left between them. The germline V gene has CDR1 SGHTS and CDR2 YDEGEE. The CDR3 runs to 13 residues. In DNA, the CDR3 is TGTGCCAGCAGCTTGTTCGGTCAAGAGACCCAGTACTTC. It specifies CASSLFGQETQYF. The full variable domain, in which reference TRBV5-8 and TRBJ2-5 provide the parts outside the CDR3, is EAGVTQSPTHLIKTRGQQATLRCSPISGHTSVYWYQQALGLGLQFLLWYDEGEERNRGNFPPRFSGRQFPNYSSELNVNALELEDSALYLCASSLFGQETQYFGPGTRLLVL.

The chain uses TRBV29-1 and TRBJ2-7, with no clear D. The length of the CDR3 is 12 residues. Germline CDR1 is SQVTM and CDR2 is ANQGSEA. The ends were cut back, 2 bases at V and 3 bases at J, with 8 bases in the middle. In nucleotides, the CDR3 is TGCAGCGTTGAACCCCCCCACTACGAGCAGTACTTC. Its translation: CSVEPPHYEQYF.

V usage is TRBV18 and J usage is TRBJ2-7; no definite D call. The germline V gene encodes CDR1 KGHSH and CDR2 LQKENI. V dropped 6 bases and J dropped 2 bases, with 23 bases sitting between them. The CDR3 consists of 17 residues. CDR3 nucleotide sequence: TGTGCCAGCTCCAAAGGACGGAAGATATCTACACCCTACGAGCAGTACTTC. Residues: CASSKGRKISTPYEQYF. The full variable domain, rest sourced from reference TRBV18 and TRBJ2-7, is NAGVMQNPRHLVRRRGQEARLRCSPMKGHSHVYWYRQLPEEGLKFMVYLQKENIIDESGMPKERFSAEFPKEGPSILRIQQVVRGDSAAYFCASSKGRKISTPYEQYFGPGTRLTVT.

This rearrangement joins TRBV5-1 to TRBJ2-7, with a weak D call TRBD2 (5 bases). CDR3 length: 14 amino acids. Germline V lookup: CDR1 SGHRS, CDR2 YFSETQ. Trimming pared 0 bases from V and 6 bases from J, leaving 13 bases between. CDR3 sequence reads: CASSLVGGDGEQYF. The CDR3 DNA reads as TGCGCCAGCAGCTTGGTCGGAGGCGATGGCGAGCAGTACTTC.

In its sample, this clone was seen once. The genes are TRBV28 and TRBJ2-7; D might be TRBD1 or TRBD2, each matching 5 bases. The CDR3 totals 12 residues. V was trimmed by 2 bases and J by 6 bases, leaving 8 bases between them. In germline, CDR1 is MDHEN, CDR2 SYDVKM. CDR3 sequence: CASSLRGAEQYF. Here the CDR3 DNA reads TGTGCCAGCAGTTTACGAGGGGCCGAGCAGTACTTC. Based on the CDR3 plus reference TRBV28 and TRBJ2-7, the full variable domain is DVKVTQSSRYLVKRTGEKVFLECVQDMDHENMFWYRQDPGLGLRLIYFSYDVKMKEKGDIPEGYSVSREKKERFSLILESASTNQTSMYLCASSLRGAEQYFGPGTRLTVT.

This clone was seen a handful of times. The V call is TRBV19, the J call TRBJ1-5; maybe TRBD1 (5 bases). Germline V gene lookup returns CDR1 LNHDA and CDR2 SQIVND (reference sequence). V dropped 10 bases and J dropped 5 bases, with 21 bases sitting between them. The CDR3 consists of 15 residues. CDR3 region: CATIRLDRDYQPQHF. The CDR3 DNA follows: TGTGCCACCATTCGTCTCGACCGGGACTATCAGCCCCAGCATTTT.

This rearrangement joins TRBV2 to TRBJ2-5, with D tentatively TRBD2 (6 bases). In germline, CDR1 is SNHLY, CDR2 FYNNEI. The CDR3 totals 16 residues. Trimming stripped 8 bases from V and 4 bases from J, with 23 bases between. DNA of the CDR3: TGTGCCAGCGCGATCGAGGACCTCCTCGGGGGAGAGACCCAGTACTTC. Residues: CASAIEDLLGGETQYF.

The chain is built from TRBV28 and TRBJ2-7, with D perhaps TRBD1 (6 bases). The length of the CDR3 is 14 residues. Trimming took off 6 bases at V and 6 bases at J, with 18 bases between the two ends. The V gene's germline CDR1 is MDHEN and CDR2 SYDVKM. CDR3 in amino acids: CASSRHYRETEQYF. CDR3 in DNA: TGTGCCAGCAGCCGTCACTACAGGGAGACCGAGCAGTACTTC.